The sequence of this T cell receptor (beta chain) was determined in a study of cytomegalovirus exposure and HLA in healthy donors. With regard to this clone: The antigen remains unidentified.

The study, taken as a whole, reports: The majority of CMV-associated TCR beta chains were reported as apparently HLA-restricted in a later analysis.

CDR3 length: 15 amino acids. Germline CDR1 reads LNHDA; CDR2 reads SQIVND (reference sequence). Deletions cut 1 base from V and 0 bases from J, with 7 bases between. The PCR had 60 Vbeta and 13 Jbeta primers. The assay was immunoSEQ multiplex PCR, and TCRdb's table has in-frame clones only and misses some. The sample has some 100,000 clones; 60% to 85% are singletons. The chain uses TRBV19 and TRBJ2-1; TRBD2 is a possible D gene (6 bases). The source is a woman in her thirties or forties in good health and CMV-seropositive. Sequenced sample: PBMCs. CDR3 bases: TGTGCCAGTAGTATAGGGGGAGGCTCCTACAATGAGCAGTTCTTC. As protein: CASSIGGGSYNEQFF.